The 17 T cell receptor beta chains below all came from one sample that was sequenced in a study of neurological immune-mediated disorders. TCRdb reprocessed the 5' RACE reads via MiXCR and lists one record per CDR3 protein. The sample gives nearly 60,000 distinct CDR3 sequences, 3% to 4% of which show up once; around 3.1% is in the top ten. Sequenced sample: PBMCs. The receptors stem from a woman aged 25 to 45 with multiple sclerosis.

This clonotype was seen a handful of times. The chain employs TRBV5-1 and TRBJ2-3, with D possibly matching TRBD1 (5 bases). With 4 bases removed from V and 0 bases from J, the gap between germline ends came to 15 bases. The CDR3 is 16 residues long. From germline, CDR1 is SGHRS and CDR2 YFSETQ. The CDR3 region is CASSRRTGISTDTQYF. The DNA for the CDR3 is TGCGCCAGCAGCCGTCGAACAGGAATCAGCACAGATACGCAGTATTTT.

This clonotype showed up just a few times. Given a much more abundant clone one base away, this may be a read error. The J gene is TRBJ1-4, the V gene TRBV6-5, with D unresolved. CDR1 is MNHEY, CDR2 SVGAGI, per germline. CDR3 length: 12 residues. Trimming took 8 bases from V and 5 from J, leaving 9 bases between them. The CDR3 DNA follows: TGTGCCAGCGGCAGGACCAATGAAAAACTGTTTTTT. Amino acids: CASGRTNEKLFF.

This clonotype was observed at least ten times. V usage is TRBV12-3 or TRBV12-4 and J usage is TRBJ1-4, with a tentative D call TRBD1 (5 bases). The CDR3 runs to 13 residues. V was trimmed by 0 bases and J by 7 bases, leaving 6 bases between them. The CDR3 protein is CASSLAGTEKLFF. In DNA form, the CDR3 reads TGTGCCAGCAGTTTAGCCGGGACTGAAAAACTGTTTTTT.

This clonotype has a count of ten or more. This rearrangement joins TRBV20-1 to TRBJ2-7, with TRBD2 as a possible D gene (7 bases). The CDR3 extends over 13 amino acids. The germline V gene encodes CDR1 DFQATT and CDR2 SNEGSKA (reference sequence). The V end was cut by 3 bases, the J end by 3 bases, with 12 bases between. The CDR3 loop reads CSASGGLFYEQYF. CDR3 nucleotides: TGCAGTGCTAGCGGGGGGCTATTCTACGAGCAGTACTTC.

This clonotype came up many times. V usage is TRBV20-1 and J usage is TRBJ1-4; 8 bases align to TRBD1. Losses at the gene ends were 6 bases for V and 7 bases for J; bases not matched to a gene: 7. The CDR3 length is 13 residues. Per germline, CDR1 DFQATT and CDR2 SNEGSKA (reference sequence). The chain's CDR3 is CSARQGQVEKLFF. Written as DNA, the CDR3 is TGCAGTGCCAGACAGGGACAGGTTGAAAAACTGTTTTTT.

The V and J genes are TRBV6-2 or TRBV6-3 and TRBJ1-5, with D possibly matching TRBD1 (5 bases). Germline V gene sequence: CDR1 MNHEY, CDR2 SVGEGT. CDR3 length equals 13 residues. The chain's CDR3 is CATAQMGDQPQHF. CDR3 nucleotides: TGTGCTACGGCGCAAATGGGGGATCAGCCCCAGCATTTT.

This clonotype was detected ten times or more. The chain links TRBV12-3 or TRBV12-4 to TRBJ2-1; no definite D call. Trimming left V 10 bases short and J 7 bases short, with 14 bases between. This CDR3 is 12 amino acids long. The CDR3 region has the DNA TGTGCCACAGATGGTCGGAAGAATGAGCAGTTCTTC. This gives the protein CATDGRKNEQFF.

A note on this clonotype: This may stem from a read error, because a much larger clone lies one nucleotide away. The V gene is TRBV6-2 or TRBV6-3, the J gene TRBJ1-5, with 8 bases identical to TRBD1. The CDR3 consists of 16 residues. CDR1 and CDR2 (germline): MNHEY, SVGEGT. J gave up 7 bases and V 4 bases, and 12 bases lay outside the gene matches. CDR3 bases: TGTGCCAGCAGTTTCCCCTGGACAGGGAAGGGACAGCCCCAGCATTTT. The encoded protein is CASSFPWTGKGQPQHF.

There are many counts of this clonotype. The chain employs TRBV11-2 and TRBJ2-2, with D perhaps TRBD1 (5 bases). CDR1 is SGHAT and CDR2 is FQNNGV in the germline V gene. V lost 3 bases and J lost 5, with 10 bases in between. The CDR3 has 14 residues. The CDR3 bases are TGTGCCAGCAGCTTGGCCAGACAGACCGGGGAGCTGTTTTTT. Amino acids: CASSLARQTGELFF. The full variable domain, its missing parts supplied by reference TRBV11-2 and TRBJ2-2, is EAGVAQSPRYKIIEKRQSVAFWCNPISGHATLYWYQQILGQGPKLLIQFQNNGVVDDSQLPKDRFSAERLKGVDSTLKIQPAKLEDSAVYLCASSLARQTGELFFGEGSRLTVL.

This clonotype was detected ten times or more. V usage is TRBV12-3 or TRBV12-4 and J usage is TRBJ2-6; D may correspond to TRBD1 or TRBD2 (5 bases each). CDR3 size: 15 residues. The V and J ends lost 2 bases and 4 bases respectively, with 9 bases between them. This CDR3 is CASSLTGTGANVLTF. The CDR3 DNA reads as TGTGCCAGCAGTTTAACCGGGACCGGGGCCAACGTCCTGACTTTC.

Notes on this clonotype: The junction does not match germline at one end; this may be a read error. This rearrangement joins TRBV20-1 to TRBJ1-6; TRBD1 agrees at 7 bases. The CDR3 is made up of 13 amino acids. Germline V lookup: CDR1 DFQATT, CDR2 SNEGSKA (reference sequence). The CDR3 sequence is CSARLDRNAPLNF. The DNA for the CDR3 is TGCAGTGCTAGATTGGACAGGAACGCACCCCTCAACTTT.

The genes are TRBV7-3 and TRBJ2-3; D unresolved. Trimming took off 3 bases at V and 11 bases at J, with 18 bases between the two ends. The CDR3 has 14 amino acids. Germline loops: CDR1 SGHTA, CDR2 FQGTGA. DNA of the CDR3: TGTGCCAGCAGCTTGGTCCCCTCCCTGGTTGAGCAGTATTTT. Translating gives CASSLVPSLVEQYF.

This clonotype was seen ten or more times. The rearrangement joins TRBV6-2 or TRBV6-3 to TRBJ1-1, with TRBD1 as a possible D gene (5 bases). Germline lookup yields CDR1 MNHEY and CDR2 SVGEGT. The CDR3 is made up of 15 amino acids. V was cut by 6 bases and J by 2 bases, with 16 bases left in between. The CDR3 sequence: CASREEDSFNTEAFF. CDR3 DNA: TGTGCCAGCAGAGAAGAAGACAGTTTCAACACTGAAGCTTTCTTT.

This clonotype was observed at least ten times. The chain recombines TRBV20-1 with TRBJ1-3; TRBD1 is a possible D gene (6 bases). In germline, CDR1 is DFQATT, CDR2 SNEGSKA (reference sequence). Trimming left V 1 base short and J 0 bases short, with 16 bases between. The CDR3 consists of 17 residues. This CDR3 reads CSARVLTGITSGNTIYF. The CDR3 DNA follows: TGCAGTGCTAGAGTCCTTACAGGGATCACCTCTGGAAACACCATATATTTT.

In the case of this clonotype: This may come from a read error, since a much larger clone is one base off. The chain couples TRBV20-1 to TRBJ2-1; TRBD2 is a possible D gene (5 bases). From germline, CDR1 is DFQATT and CDR2 SNEGSKA (reference sequence). This CDR3 region has 16 residues. Trimming took off 0 bases at V and 3 bases at J, with 15 bases between the two ends. CDR3 DNA: TGCAGTGCTAGAGATCTCCGGTATAGCGACTACAATGAGCAGTTCTTC. Encoded protein: CSARDLRYSDYNEQFF.

This clonotype was observed many times. The V and J genes are TRBV20-1 and TRBJ2-7, with 10 positions matching TRBD2. Per germline, CDR1 DFQATT and CDR2 SNEGSKA (reference sequence). The CDR3 extends over 13 amino acids. The CDR3 nucleotides are TGCACCGCGAGGCTAGCGGGAGCCTACGAGCAGTACTTC. Translated: CTARLAGAYEQYF.

In its sample, this clonotype was seen many times. At one of its ends the junction is not consistent with the germline gene, which may arise from a read error. CDR3 nucleotide sequence: TGCGCCAGCAGCCAAGAACAGGGTAATCCGCCCCAGCATTTT. This codes for CASSQEQGNPPQHF. This chain links TRBV4-1 with TRBJ1-5; D possibly corresponds to TRBD1 (6 bases). Germline lookup yields CDR1 MGHRA and CDR2 YSYEKL. This CDR3 is 14 amino acids long.